This T cell receptor (beta chain) was recovered during a study of siplizumab effects on memory and regulatory T cells. The study, taken as a whole, reports: Unstimulated naive T cells seemed to show more diversity than memory cells did, and they also seemed to be among the major contributors to the alloresponse. Of the alloreactive clones, only a minor fraction mapped to unstimulated subsets.

As to this clone: Its target is not known. Additional DNA sequences in this sample encode the identical CDR3.

The CDR3 loop spans 15 amino acids. Germline V lookup: CDR1 SGHRS, CDR2 YFSETQ. The V segment lost 4 bases and the J segment 2 bases; nucleotides outside the gene matches: 8. About 10^5 TCR templates were assayed per sample. Assay: immunoSEQ multiplex PCR; the TCRdb copy retains only in-frame clones and omits some. In the table there are around 95,000 clones, about 90% of which are singletons. The sequenced sample consisted of CD4+ T cells sorted from blood. This clonotype was sampled from a human donor in good health. The chain recombines TRBV5-1 with TRBJ2-7; 8 nucleotides agree with TRBD1. Written as DNA, the CDR3 is TGCGCCAGCAGCAATACAGGGGGGCGGGCCTACGAGCAGTACTTC. It is translated as CASSNTGGRAYEQYF.